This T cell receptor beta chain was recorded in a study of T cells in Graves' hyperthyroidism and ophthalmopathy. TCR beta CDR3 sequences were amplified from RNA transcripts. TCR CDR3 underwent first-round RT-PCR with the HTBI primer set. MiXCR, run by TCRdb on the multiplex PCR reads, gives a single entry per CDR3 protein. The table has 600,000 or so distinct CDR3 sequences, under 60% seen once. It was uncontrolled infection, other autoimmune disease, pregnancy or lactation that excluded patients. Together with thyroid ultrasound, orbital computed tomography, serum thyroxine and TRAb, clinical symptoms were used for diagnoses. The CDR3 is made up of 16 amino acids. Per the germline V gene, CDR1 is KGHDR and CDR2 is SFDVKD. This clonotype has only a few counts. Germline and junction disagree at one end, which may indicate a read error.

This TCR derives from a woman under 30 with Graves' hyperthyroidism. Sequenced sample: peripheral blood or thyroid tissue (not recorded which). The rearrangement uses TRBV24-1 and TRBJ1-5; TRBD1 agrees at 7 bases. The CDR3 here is CASSYRQGSGNQPQHF. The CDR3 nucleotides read TGTGCCAGCAGTTACCGACAGGGCTCGGGCAATCAGCCCCAGCATTTT.